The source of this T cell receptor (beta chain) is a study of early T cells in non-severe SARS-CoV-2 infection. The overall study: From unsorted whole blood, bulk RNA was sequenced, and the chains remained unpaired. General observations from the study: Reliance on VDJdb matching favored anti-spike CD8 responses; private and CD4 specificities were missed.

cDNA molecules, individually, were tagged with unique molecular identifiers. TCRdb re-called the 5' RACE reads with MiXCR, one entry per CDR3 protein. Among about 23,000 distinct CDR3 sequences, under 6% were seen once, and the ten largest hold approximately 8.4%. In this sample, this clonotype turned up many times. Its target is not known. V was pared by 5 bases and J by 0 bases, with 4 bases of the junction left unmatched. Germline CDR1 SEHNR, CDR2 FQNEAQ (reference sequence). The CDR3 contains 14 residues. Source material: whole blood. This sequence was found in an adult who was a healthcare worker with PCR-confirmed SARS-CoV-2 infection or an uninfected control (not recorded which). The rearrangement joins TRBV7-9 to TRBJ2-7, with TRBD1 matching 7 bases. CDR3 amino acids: CASSPTGVSYEQYF. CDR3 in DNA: TGTGCCAGCAGCCCAACAGGGGTCTCCTACGAGCAGTACTTC.